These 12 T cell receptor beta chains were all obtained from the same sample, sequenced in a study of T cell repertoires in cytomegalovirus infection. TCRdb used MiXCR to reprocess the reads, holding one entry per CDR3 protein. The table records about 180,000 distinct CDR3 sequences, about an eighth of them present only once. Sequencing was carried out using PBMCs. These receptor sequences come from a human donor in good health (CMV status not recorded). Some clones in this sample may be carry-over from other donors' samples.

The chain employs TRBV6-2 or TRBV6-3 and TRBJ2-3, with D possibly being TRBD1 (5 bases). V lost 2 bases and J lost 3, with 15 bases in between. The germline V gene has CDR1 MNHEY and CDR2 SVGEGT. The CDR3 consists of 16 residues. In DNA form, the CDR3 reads TGTGCCAGCAGTTACCGACAGCTAATGGGGACAGATACGCAGTATTTT. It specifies CASSYRQLMGTDTQYF.

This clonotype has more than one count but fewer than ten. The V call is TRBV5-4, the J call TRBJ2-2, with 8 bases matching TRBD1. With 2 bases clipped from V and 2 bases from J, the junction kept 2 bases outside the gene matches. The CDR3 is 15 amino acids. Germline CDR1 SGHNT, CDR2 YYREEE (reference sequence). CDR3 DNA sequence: TGTGCCAGCAGCTTTTCAGGGGGCAACACCGGGGAGCTGTTTTTT. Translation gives CASSFSGGNTGELFF.

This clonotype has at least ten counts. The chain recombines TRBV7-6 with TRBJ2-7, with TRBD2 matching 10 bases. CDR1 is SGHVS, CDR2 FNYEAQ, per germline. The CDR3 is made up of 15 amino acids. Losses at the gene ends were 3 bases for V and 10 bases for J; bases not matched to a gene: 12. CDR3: CASSFDSGGPRVQYF. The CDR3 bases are TGTGCCAGCAGCTTCGATAGCGGGGGGCCCCGTGTCCAGTACTTC.

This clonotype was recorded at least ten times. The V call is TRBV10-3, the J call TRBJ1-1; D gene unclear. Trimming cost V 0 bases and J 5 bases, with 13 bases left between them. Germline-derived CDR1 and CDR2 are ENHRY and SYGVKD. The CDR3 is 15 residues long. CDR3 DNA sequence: TGTGCCATCAGTGAGTCTGAATACATGAGGACTGAAGCTTTCTTT. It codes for CAISESEYMRTEAFF.

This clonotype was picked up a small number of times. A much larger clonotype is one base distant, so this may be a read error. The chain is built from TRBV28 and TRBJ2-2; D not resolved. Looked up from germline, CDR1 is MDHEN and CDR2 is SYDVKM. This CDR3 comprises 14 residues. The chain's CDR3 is CANSLGGVTGELFF. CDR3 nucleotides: TGTGCCAACAGTTTAGGTGGGGTCACCGGGGAGCTGTTTTTT.

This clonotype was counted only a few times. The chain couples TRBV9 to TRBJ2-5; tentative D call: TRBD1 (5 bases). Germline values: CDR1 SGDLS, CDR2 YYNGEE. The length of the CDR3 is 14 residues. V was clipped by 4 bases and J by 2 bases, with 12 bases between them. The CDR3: CASSPDMGQETQYF. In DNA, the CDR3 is TGTGCCAGCAGCCCGGACATGGGGCAAGAGACCCAGTACTTC.

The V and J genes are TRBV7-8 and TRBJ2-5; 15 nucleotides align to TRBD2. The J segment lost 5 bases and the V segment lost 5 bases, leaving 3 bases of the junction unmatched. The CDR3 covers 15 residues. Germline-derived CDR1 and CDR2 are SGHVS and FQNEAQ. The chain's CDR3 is CASSPGLAGGETQYF. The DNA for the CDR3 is TGTGCCAGCAGCCCTGGACTAGCGGGAGGGGAGACCCAGTACTTC.

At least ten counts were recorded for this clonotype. This CDR3 reads CASSDRQGLNYGYTF. CDR3 nucleotides: TGTGCCAGCAGCGACCGACAGGGCCTTAACTATGGCTACACCTTC. J is TRBJ1-2 and V is TRBV7-2; 7 bases are a match to TRBD1. With V trimmed by 5 bases and J by 1 base, 7 bases remained unmatched. CDR1 and CDR2 (germline): SGHTA, FQGNSA. There are 15 residues in the CDR3.

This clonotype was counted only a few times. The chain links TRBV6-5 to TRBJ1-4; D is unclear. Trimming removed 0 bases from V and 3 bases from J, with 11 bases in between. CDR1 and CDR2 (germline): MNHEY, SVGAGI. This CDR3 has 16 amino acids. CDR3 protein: CASSYSRTSANEKLFF. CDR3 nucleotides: TGTGCCAGCAGTTACTCGAGGACTTCCGCTAATGAAAAACTGTTTTTT.

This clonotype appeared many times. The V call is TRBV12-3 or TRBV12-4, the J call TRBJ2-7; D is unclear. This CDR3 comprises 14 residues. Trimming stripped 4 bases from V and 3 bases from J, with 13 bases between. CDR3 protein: CASSYSSQSYEQYF. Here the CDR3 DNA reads TGTGCCAGCAGTTATAGCTCCCAGAGCTACGAGCAGTACTTC.

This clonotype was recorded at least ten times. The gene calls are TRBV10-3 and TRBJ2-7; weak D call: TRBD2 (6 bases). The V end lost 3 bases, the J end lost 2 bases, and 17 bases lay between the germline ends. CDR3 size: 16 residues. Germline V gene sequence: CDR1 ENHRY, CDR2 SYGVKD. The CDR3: CAISDPGVAATYEQYF. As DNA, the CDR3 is TGTGCCATCAGTGACCCCGGGGTAGCGGCTACCTACGAGCAGTACTTC.

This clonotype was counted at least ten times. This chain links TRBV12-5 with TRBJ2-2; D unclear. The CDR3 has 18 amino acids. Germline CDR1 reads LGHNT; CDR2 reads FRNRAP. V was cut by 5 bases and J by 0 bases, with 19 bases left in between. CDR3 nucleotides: TGTGCTAGTGGTACCAATCAATTCGACGGACCGAACACCGGGGAGCTGTTTTTT. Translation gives CASGTNQFDGPNTGELFF.